This entry concerns a single T cell receptor beta chain. Its antigen is not known. The data were produced by immunoSEQ multiplex PCR, yet TCRdb's version contains in-frame clones alone and is incomplete. This sample has fewer than 140,000 clones; around 91% occur once, and the top ten carry under 8.5%. This sample was taken from a study of T cell responses to AZD1222 COVID-19 vaccine. Points from the study as a whole: Reports indicate that nearly half of spike-specific TCRs are directed at unmutated variant regions. After the peak T cell response, and only then, were repertoires sampled. Only 5 or 6 people who got AZD1222 tested seropositive at baseline. Donors were largely white British and mainly female; clonal diversity was possibly underestimated.

The CDR3 contains 14 residues. CDR1 and CDR2 (germline): SGHRS, YFSETQ. V was trimmed by 0 bases and J by 0 bases, leaving 4 bases between them. The specimen was peripheral blood, collected 28 days after the second AZD1222 dose. This receptor was identified in an adult who received the AZD1222 COVID-19 vaccine. The J gene is TRBJ2-1, the V gene TRBV5-1; no definite D call. The DNA of the CDR3 is TGCGCCAGCAGCTTGGACAACTCCTACAATGAGCAGTTCTTC. Translation: CASSLDNSYNEQFF. The entire variable domain, with the rest obtained from reference TRBV5-1 and TRBJ2-1, is as follows: KAGVTQTPRYLIKTRGQQVTLSCSPISGHRSVSWYQQTPGQGLQFLFEYFSETQRNKGNFPGRFSGRQFSNSRSEMNVSTLELGDSALYLCASSLDNSYNEQFFGPGTRLTVL.